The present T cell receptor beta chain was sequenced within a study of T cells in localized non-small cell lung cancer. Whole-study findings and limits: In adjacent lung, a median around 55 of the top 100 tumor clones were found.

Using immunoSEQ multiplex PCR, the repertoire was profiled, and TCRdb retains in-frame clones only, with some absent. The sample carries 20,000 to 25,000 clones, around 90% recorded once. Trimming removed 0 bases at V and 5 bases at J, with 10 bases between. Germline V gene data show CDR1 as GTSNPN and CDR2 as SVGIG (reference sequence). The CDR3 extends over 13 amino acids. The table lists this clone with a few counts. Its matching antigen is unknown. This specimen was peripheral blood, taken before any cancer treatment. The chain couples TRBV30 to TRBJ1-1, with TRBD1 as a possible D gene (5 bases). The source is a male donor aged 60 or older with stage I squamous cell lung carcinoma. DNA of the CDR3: TGTGCCTGGAGTGTCGGCAGGGAAACTGAAGCTTTCTTT. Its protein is CAWSVGRETEAFF.